Listed below are T cell receptor beta chains from one sample, sequenced in a study of a mutant IDH1 vaccine in newly diagnosed glioma. Clones were read by immunoSEQ multiplex PCR, and TCRdb kept only the in-frame ones, dropping some. The data contain some 48,000 clones, around 80% of them singletons. Their antigen targets remain unknown. The source was PBMCs, collected from a glioma patient whose treatment included an IDH1 peptide vaccine. These receptors were taken from a middle-aged woman with glioma. Each CDR3 is given with its conserved first and last residue. D genes are given only for firm matches. Rows give clone size only sometimes, using once, few, many, or a class for an expanded clone.

>TRBJ1-4|TRBV9|-|-
TGTGCCAGCAGCGTAACATGGGGTCCTAATGAAAAACTGTTTTTT
CASSVTWGPNEKLFF
>TRBJ2-1|TRBV5-1|TRBD2|-
TGCGCCAGCTTTGGGGCTAGCGGGGGATTGAGGGAGCAGTTCTTC
CASFGASGGLREQFF
>TRBJ1-2|TRBV25-1|-|once
TGTGCCAGCAGTGGGGACTCGCCCTATGGCTACACCTTC
CASSGDSPYGYTF
>TRBJ1-2|TRBV19|-|-
TGTGCCAGTAGTGCCAACAGGTATAACTATGGCTACACCTTC
CASSANRYNYGYTF
>TRBJ1-6|TRBV5-4|-|-
TGTGCCAGCAGTGAGGGAGGACGGTCCTATAATTCACCCCTCCACTTT
CASSEGGRSYNSPLHF
>TRBJ1-5|TRBV30|-|-
TGTGCCTGGAGTGACACGGGTCAGCCCCAGCATTTT
CAWSDTGQPQHF
>TRBJ1-1|TRBV2|-|-
TGTGCCAACAGTGAAGGGAGGGGAGCGGCTTTCTTT
CANSEGRGAAFF
>TRBJ1-3|TRBV4-3|-|-
TGCGCCAGCAGCCAGTACCATGGAAACACCATATATTTT
CASSQYHGNTIYF
>TRBJ2-7|TRBV5-1|TRBD1|-
TGCGCCAGCAGTAGACAGGGGGTCTACGAGCAGTACTTC
CASSRQGVYEQYF
>TRBJ1-4|TRBV10-3|-|-
TGTGCCATCAGTGAGTCGTTTGGGGTCGGATCACTTGCAACTAATGAAAAACTGTTTTTT
CAISESFGVGSLATNEKLFF
>TRBJ1-6|TRBV29-1|TRBD1|-
TGCAGCGTCTTGGACAGGTGGGATTCACCCCTCCACTTT
CSVLDRWDSPLHF
>TRBJ2-7|TRBV6-5|TRBD2|-
TGTGCCAGCAGTTCTCTTGGGGTAGCGGGGGACTACGAGCAGTACTTC
CASSSLGVAGDYEQYF
>TRBJ1-2|TRBV6-5|-|-
TGTGCCAGCAGTTACGGGGGGACTCTTGGCTACACCTTC
CASSYGGTLGYTF
>TRBJ2-1|TRBV25-1|-|-
TGTGCCAGCAGTGTGACCAATGAGCAGTTCTTC
CASSVTNEQFF
>TRBJ2-4|TRBV4-2|-|-
TGTGCCAGCAGCCAAGATGACGGGGCGAACATTCAGTACTTC
CASSQDDGANIQYF
>TRBJ1-2|TRBV7-2|-|-
TGTGCCAGCAGCTTGGTGCCACAGAACTATGGCTACACCTTC
CASSLVPQNYGYTF